This T cell receptor beta chain comes out of a study of shared clonotypes between healthy human individuals. Study context: Participating donors consisted of a couple of women and a few men aged 18 to 49.

Points from the study as a whole: About 5% was the fraction of naive CD4 clonotypes found shared across a few donors.

The assay was immunoSEQ multiplex PCR, and TCRdb's table has in-frame clones only and misses some. This table holds 1.5 million to 1.9 million clones, 95% to 99% found once. A remark on this clone: The antigen is undetermined.

Sequencing was carried out using naive CD4+ T cells sorted from blood. The sample's subset: CD45RA+ positively selected. This receptor was obtained from a young man in good health.

The CDR3 nucleotides are TGTGCCAGCAGTATTGAGGGGTTCTATGGCTACACCTTC. Translation gives CASSIEGFYGYTF. This chain connects TRBV9 to TRBJ1-2; the D gene is possibly TRBD1 (5 bases). The V end was cut by 5 bases, the J end by 4 bases, with 12 bases between. The CDR3 covers 13 residues. Germline CDR1 and CDR2: SGDLS and YYNGEE.